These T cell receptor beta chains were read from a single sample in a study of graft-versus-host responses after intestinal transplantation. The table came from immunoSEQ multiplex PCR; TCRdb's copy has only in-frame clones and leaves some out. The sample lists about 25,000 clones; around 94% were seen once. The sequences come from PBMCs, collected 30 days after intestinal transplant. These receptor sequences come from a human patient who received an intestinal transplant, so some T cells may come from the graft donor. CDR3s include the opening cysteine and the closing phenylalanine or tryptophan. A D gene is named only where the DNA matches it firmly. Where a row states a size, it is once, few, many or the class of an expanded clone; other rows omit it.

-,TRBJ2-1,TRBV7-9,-,CASRRTGRTYNEQFF,TGTGCCAGCAGACGAACAGGGCGAACCTACAATGAGCAGTTCTTC
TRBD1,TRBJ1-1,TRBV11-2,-,CASSSNPDRGNTEAFF,TGTGCCAGCAGCTCAAATCCAGACAGGGGGAACACTGAAGCTTTCTTT
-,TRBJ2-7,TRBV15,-,CATSRVGGTDEQYF,TGTGCCACCAGCAGAGTAGGGGGTACCGACGAGCAGTACTTC
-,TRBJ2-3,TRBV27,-,CASSLSTNPGDTQYF,TGTGCCAGCAGTTTATCGACTAACCCCGGGGATACGCAGTATTTT
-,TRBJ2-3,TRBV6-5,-,CASSASQYTQYF,TGTGCCAGCTCGGCTTCCCAATATACGCAGTATTTT
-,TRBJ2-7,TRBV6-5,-,CASSYSGSAEQYF,TGTGCCAGCAGTTACTCAGGGTCGGCCGAGCAGTACTTC
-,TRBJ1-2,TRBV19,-,CASSIDLNGYGYTF,TGTGCCAGTAGTATAGATCTGAACGGCTATGGCTACACCTTC
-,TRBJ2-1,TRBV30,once,CAWMAGEQGEQFF,TGTGCCTGGATGGCGGGAGAGCAGGGGGAGCAGTTCTTC
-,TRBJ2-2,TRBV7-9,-,CASSSTGYDTGELFF,TGTGCCAGCAGCTCAACGGGATACGACACCGGGGAGCTGTTTTTT
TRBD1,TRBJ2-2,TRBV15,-,CATSRQGVSGELFF,TGTGCCACCAGCAGACAGGGGGTTTCCGGGGAGCTGTTTTTT